These 26 T cell receptor beta chains share one sample of origin, sequenced in a study of identical twins. TCRdb fed the 5' RACE reads into MiXCR, producing one record per CDR3 protein. The sample shows approximately 470,000 distinct CDR3 sequences, approximately 15% of them seen only once. The sample also formed part of further work on yellow fever vaccine responses in identical twins.

The sequencing input was CD4+ T cells sorted from blood. These receptors were taken from a woman between 18 and 29 years old in good health.

The chain employs TRBV6-2 or TRBV6-3 and TRBJ2-1; D may be TRBD2 (5 bases). V gave up 6 bases and J gave up 6 bases, with 15 bases separating them. The CDR3 is 14 residues long. Germline V gene sequence: CDR1 MNHEY, CDR2 SVGEGT. This CDR3 reads CASSPLAEGNEQFF. CDR3 in DNA: TGTGCCAGCAGCCCCCTTGCTGAGGGCAATGAGCAGTTCTTC.

The chain couples TRBV4-3 to TRBJ2-2, with D perhaps matching TRBD2 (5 bases). The V gene's germline CDR1 is LGHNA and CDR2 YSLEER. V was pared by 5 bases and J by 5 bases, with 12 bases between. The CDR3 loop spans 14 amino acids. The CDR3 is CASSDLAGTGELFF. The CDR3 bases are TGCGCCAGCAGCGACCTAGCCGGGACCGGGGAGCTGTTTTTT.

V usage is TRBV4-2 and J usage is TRBJ2-3, with TRBD2 matching 7 bases. The CDR3 runs 16 residues. The germline V gene encodes CDR1 LGHNA and CDR2 YNFKEQ. V shed 0 bases and J 2 bases; nucleotides not matched to a gene: 5. CDR3 region: CASSQESGGLTDTQYF. CDR3 nucleotide sequence: TGTGCCAGCAGCCAAGAGTCGGGGGGACTCACAGATACGCAGTATTTT.

The chain couples TRBV5-1 to TRBJ2-2, with D maybe TRBD2 (6 bases). Germline V gene lookup returns CDR1 SGHRS and CDR2 YFSETQ. Trimming cost V 1 base and J 5 bases, with 12 bases left between them. The CDR3 totals 15 residues. CDR3 in DNA: TGCGCCAGCAGCTTGTCGGAGGGGAGTACCGGGGAGCTGTTTTTT. Protein sequence: CASSLSEGSTGELFF. Based on the CDR3 plus reference TRBV5-1 and TRBJ2-2, the full variable domain is KAGVTQTPRYLIKTRGQQVTLSCSPISGHRSVSWYQQTPGQGLQFLFEYFSETQRNKGNFPGRFSGRQFSNSRSEMNVSTLELGDSALYLCASSLSEGSTGELFFGEGSRLTVL.

This clonotype was counted between two and nine times. The V call is TRBV5-1, the J call TRBJ2-4; 7 nucleotides match TRBD1. This CDR3 has 15 residues. CDR1 is SGHRS, CDR2 YFSETQ, per germline. V trimming: 3 bases; J trimming: 7 bases; junction bases outside the gene matches: 10. CDR3 coding DNA: TGCGCCAGCAGCTGGACCGGGACAGAGGGGAACATTCAGTACTTC. Translating gives CASSWTGTEGNIQYF.

This rearrangement joins TRBV20-1 to TRBJ2-5, with D perhaps TRBD1 (5 bases). This CDR3 contains 12 residues. The V end was cut by 6 bases, the J end by 5 bases, with 13 bases between. CDR1 is DFQATT and CDR2 is SNEGSKA in the germline V gene (reference sequence). This chain's CDR3 is CSAKQGLETQYF. Here the CDR3 DNA reads TGCAGTGCCAAGCAGGGCCTGGAGACCCAGTACTTC.

The chain is built from TRBV5-1 and TRBJ2-3, with 8 bases matching TRBD1. CDR3 length equals 19 residues. Germline lookup yields CDR1 SGHRS and CDR2 YFSETQ. V shed 0 bases and J 0 bases; nucleotides not matched to a gene: 12. CDR3 in DNA: TGCGCCAGCAGCTTGGATCGGACAGGGCAACTACCTAGCACAGATACGCAGTATTTT. Its protein is CASSLDRTGQLPSTDTQYF.

This clonotype was counted between two and nine times. V gene TRBV5-1 combines with J gene TRBJ2-3; D might be TRBD1 (5 bases). V shed 3 bases and J shed 1 base, with 12 bases lying between them. The CDR3 is made up of 15 amino acids. Germline values: CDR1 SGHRS, CDR2 YFSETQ. The CDR3 nucleotides read TGCGCCAGCAGCTCGAGCGTGACAGGCACAGATACGCAGTATTTT. Translating it yields CASSSSVTGTDTQYF.

The chain is built from TRBV7-3 and TRBJ2-6, with 7 positions matching TRBD1. Germline V CDR1 and CDR2: SGHTA, FQGTGA. Trimming cost V 6 bases and J 3 bases; bases outside gene matches: 5. This CDR3 spans 15 amino acids. Here the CDR3 DNA reads TGTGCCAGCAGGCCGACAGGGATTGGGGCCAACGTCCTGACTTTC. Protein product: CASRPTGIGANVLTF.

This clonotype was detected ten times or more. The chain has TRBV20-1 and TRBJ2-3; 10 nucleotides align to TRBD2. CDR1 is DFQATT and CDR2 is SNEGSKA in the germline V gene (reference sequence). The CDR3 spans 15 residues. The ends lost 5 bases at V and 1 base at J; junction bases unmatched: 6. The CDR3 spells CSAYIAGGGTDTQYF. CDR3 nucleotide sequence: TGCAGTGCTTATATAGCGGGGGGCGGCACAGATACGCAGTATTTT.

This sequence joins TRBV2 and TRBJ2-7; a possible D gene is TRBD1 (6 bases). The germline V and J ends were trimmed by 8 bases and 3 bases, with 17 bases remaining between them. Germline V lookup: CDR1 SNHLY, CDR2 FYNNEI. CDR3 length: 14 residues. The CDR3 loop reads CASENGTFFYEQYF. CDR3 coding DNA: TGTGCCAGCGAGAACGGGACATTCTTCTACGAGCAGTACTTC.

The chain couples TRBV6-1 to TRBJ2-7; 9 nucleotides align to TRBD2. The CDR3 sequence is 16 residues long. In germline, CDR1 is MNHNS, CDR2 SASEGT. With V trimmed by 8 bases and J by 6 bases, 17 bases remained unmatched. CDR3 in DNA: TGTGCCAGCCGCGGTGTCTCCGGGACTAGCTATGGCGAGCAGTACTTC. Protein sequence: CASRGVSGTSYGEQYF.

This clonotype was observed a few times. This chain connects TRBV6-2 or TRBV6-3 to TRBJ2-5, with 12 bases identical to TRBD2. The CDR3 has 14 residues. Germline V gene sequence: CDR1 MNHEY, CDR2 SVGEGT. Trimming cost V 8 bases and J 4 bases; bases outside gene matches: 5. In DNA, the CDR3 is TGTGCCAGCGGACTAGCGGGAATTCGAGAGACCCAGTACTTC. Translation gives CASGLAGIRETQYF.

This clonotype showed up just a few times. The chain joins TRBV28 to TRBJ2-3; TRBD1 matches at 8 bases. The CDR3 sequence is 15 residues long. The ends lost 7 bases at V and 1 base at J; junction bases unmatched: 7. Germline V gives CDR1 MDHEN, CDR2 SYDVKM. Written as DNA, the CDR3 is TGTGCCAGCAACTCCGGGACAGGCGGCACAGATACGCAGTATTTT. Translation gives CASNSGTGGTDTQYF.

The rearrangement joins TRBV28 to TRBJ2-1; 9 nucleotides line up with TRBD2. This CDR3 has 14 residues. Germline CDR1 reads MDHEN; CDR2 reads SYDVKM. Trimming cost V 6 bases and J 6 bases; bases outside gene matches: 6. CDR3 residues: CASRASGTPNEQFF. The CDR3 DNA follows: TGTGCCAGCAGGGCTAGCGGGACCCCCAATGAGCAGTTCTTC. The variable domain in full, with the rest retrieved from reference TRBV28 and TRBJ2-1, is DVKVTQSSRYLVKRTGEKVFLECVQDMDHENMFWYRQDPGLGLRLIYFSYDVKMKEKGDIPEGYSVSREKKERFSLILESASTNQTSMYLCASRASGTPNEQFFGPGTRLTVL.

This clonotype was picked up a small number of times. The rearrangement uses TRBV28 and TRBJ2-1, with 7 bases aligning to TRBD1. CDR1 is MDHEN and CDR2 is SYDVKM in the germline V gene. The CDR3 contains 17 residues. J was trimmed by 2 bases and V by 6 bases; bases with no gene match: 13. DNA of the CDR3: TGTGCCAGCAGCCTACACAGGGGAAAGGTCCCCTACAATGAGCAGTTCTTC. Protein: CASSLHRGKVPYNEQFF.

This chain uses TRBV10-2 with TRBJ2-7; TRBD1 is a possible D gene (6 bases). The CDR3 spans 13 residues. V lost 9 bases and J 3 bases, leaving 15 bases between the germline ends. Germline V gives CDR1 WSHSY, CDR2 SAAADI. The chain's CDR3 is CASKQGGSYEQYF. CDR3 sequence (DNA): TGCGCCAGTAAACAGGGTGGTAGCTACGAGCAGTACTTC.

In its sample, this clonotype was seen a few times. The chain combines TRBV28 with TRBJ2-4, with 8 bases that match TRBD2. Trimming cost V 5 bases and J 1 base; bases outside gene matches: 4. Germline loops: CDR1 MDHEN, CDR2 SYDVKM. This CDR3 region has 15 residues. The CDR3 spells CASSETGGAKNIQYF. CDR3 bases: TGTGCCAGCAGTGAGACGGGGGGGGCCAAAAACATTCAGTACTTC.

This clonotype is a singleton in its sample. The gene calls are TRBV20-1 and TRBJ1-6, with unresolved D. Germline CDR1 is DFQATT and CDR2 is SNEGSKA (reference sequence). Trimming removed 3 bases from V and 19 bases from J, with 7 bases in between. The CDR3 totals 8 residues. DNA for the CDR3: TGCAGTGCTAGCCTTTATCACTTT. It codes for CSASLYHF.

This clonotype was counted a few times. The chain links TRBV3-1 to TRBJ2-1; D is possibly TRBD1 (5 bases). Germline values: CDR1 LGHDT, CDR2 YNNKEL (reference sequence). V lost 0 bases, J lost 5 bases, and 8 bases lay in between. This CDR3 has 14 residues. CDR3 in DNA: TGTGCCAGCAGCCAAGAGGGGCACCACAATGAGCAGTTCTTC. This gives the protein CASSQEGHHNEQFF.

This clonotype was seen a few times. The chain employs TRBV9 and TRBJ2-2, with D tentatively TRBD2 (5 bases). This CDR3 spans 15 amino acids. Germline V CDR1 and CDR2: SGDLS, YYNGEE. V was clipped by 0 bases and J by 3 bases, with 9 bases between them. CDR3 sequence (DNA): TGTGCCAGCAGCGTAGGACCGGGGTACACCGGGGAGCTGTTTTTT. Translated, it gives CASSVGPGYTGELFF.

The V and J genes are TRBV20-1 and TRBJ2-7; 8 nucleotides align to TRBD1. The CDR3 covers 13 residues. J was trimmed by 5 bases and V by 6 bases; bases with no gene match: 9. Germline loops: CDR1 DFQATT, CDR2 SNEGSKA (reference sequence). In DNA, the CDR3 is TGCAGTGCACGACAGGGGCATCCCGACGAGCAGTACTTC. This gives the protein CSARQGHPDEQYF.

The chain links TRBV7-8 to TRBJ2-7; maybe TRBD2 (6 bases). CDR3 length: 13 residues. V was cut by 8 bases and J by 3 bases, with 14 bases left in between. Germline V gene sequence: CDR1 SGHVS, CDR2 FQNEAQ. The CDR3 sequence is CASCVMGGYEQYF. The CDR3 DNA is TGTGCCAGCTGCGTAATGGGGGGCTACGAGCAGTACTTC.

The sample holds many counts of this clonotype. The chain uses TRBV7-9 and TRBJ2-1; no reliable D call. V lost 8 bases and J 7 bases, leaving 27 bases between the germline ends. The germline V gene has CDR1 SEHNR and CDR2 FQNEAQ (reference sequence). The CDR3 extends over 17 amino acids. Written as DNA, the CDR3 is TGTGCCAGCGGAGAAGAGATGAGCTCCCATCTGGGGAATGAGCAGTTCTTC. Translating gives CASGEEMSSHLGNEQFF. Supplemented by reference TRBV7-9 and TRBJ2-1, the full variable domain reads DTGVSQNPRHKITKRGQNVTFRCDPISEHNRLYWYRQTLGQGPEFLTYFQNEAQLEKSRLLSDRFSAERPKGSFSTLEIQRTEQGDSAMYLCASGEEMSSHLGNEQFFGPGTRLTVL.

There are a few counts of this clonotype. The J gene is TRBJ2-1, the V gene TRBV9; 15 bases agree with TRBD2. Germline V gene data show CDR1 as SGDLS and CDR2 as YYNGEE. Trimming took 6 bases from V and 7 from J; bases not matched to a gene: 14. CDR3 length: 18 amino acids. The CDR3 nucleotides are TGTGCCAGCACGAAAGCTGGGGGACTAGCGGGGGGTAAGAATGAGCAGTTCTTC. Its translation is CASTKAGGLAGGKNEQFF.

The rearrangement links TRBV20-1 to TRBJ2-1, with 9 bases identical to TRBD2. The V and J ends lost 3 bases and 4 bases, in that order; junction bases with no gene match: 13. Germline CDR1 and CDR2: DFQATT and SNEGSKA (reference sequence). CDR3 size: 17 residues. The DNA of the CDR3 is TGCAGTGCTAGGGTGGGGACTAGCCATCGAGGTTACAATGAGCAGTTCTTC. It codes for CSARVGTSHRGYNEQFF.